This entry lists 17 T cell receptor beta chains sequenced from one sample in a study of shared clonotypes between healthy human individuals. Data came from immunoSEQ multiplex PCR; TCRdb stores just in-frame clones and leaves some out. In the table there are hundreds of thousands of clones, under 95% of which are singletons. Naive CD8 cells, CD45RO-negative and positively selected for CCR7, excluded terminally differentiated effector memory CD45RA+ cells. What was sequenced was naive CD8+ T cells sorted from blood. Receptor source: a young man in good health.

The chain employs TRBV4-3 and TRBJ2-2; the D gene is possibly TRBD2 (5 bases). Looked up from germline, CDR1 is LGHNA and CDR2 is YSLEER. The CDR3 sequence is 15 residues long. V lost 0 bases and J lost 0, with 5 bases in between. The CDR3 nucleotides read TGCGCCAGCAGCCAAGACGGGGCGAACACCGGGGAGCTGTTTTTT. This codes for CASSQDGANTGELFF.

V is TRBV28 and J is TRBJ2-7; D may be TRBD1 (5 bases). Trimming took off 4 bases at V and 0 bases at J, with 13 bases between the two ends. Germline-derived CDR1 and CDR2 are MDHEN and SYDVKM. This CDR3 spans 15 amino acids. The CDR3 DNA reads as TGTGCCAGCAGTTCAGGGTATGGGGACTCCTACGAGCAGTACTTC. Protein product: CASSSGYGDSYEQYF.

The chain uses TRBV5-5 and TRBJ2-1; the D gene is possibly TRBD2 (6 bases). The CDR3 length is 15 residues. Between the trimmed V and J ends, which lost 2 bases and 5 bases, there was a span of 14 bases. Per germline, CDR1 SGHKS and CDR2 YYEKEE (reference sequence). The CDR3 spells CASSFVIAANNEQFF. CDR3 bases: TGTGCCAGCAGCTTTGTGATAGCGGCCAACAATGAGCAGTTCTTC.

The CDR3 coding sequence is TGTGCCAGCCAGCAGGGGTTCGGAGAGACCCAGTACTTC. Translated: CASQQGFGETQYF. The V call is TRBV2, the J call TRBJ2-5; perhaps TRBD1 as D (6 bases). Deletions cut 8 bases from V and 4 bases from J, with 14 bases between. Germline V gene data show CDR1 as SNHLY and CDR2 as FYNNEI. The CDR3 contains 13 residues.

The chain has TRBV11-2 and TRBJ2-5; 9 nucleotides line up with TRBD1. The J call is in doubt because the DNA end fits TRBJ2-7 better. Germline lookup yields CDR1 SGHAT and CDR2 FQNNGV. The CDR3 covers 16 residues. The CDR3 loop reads CASSPSAGTGFYEQYF. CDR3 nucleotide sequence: TGTGCCAGCAGCCCCTCTGCCGGGACAGGGTTTTACGAGCAGTACTTC.

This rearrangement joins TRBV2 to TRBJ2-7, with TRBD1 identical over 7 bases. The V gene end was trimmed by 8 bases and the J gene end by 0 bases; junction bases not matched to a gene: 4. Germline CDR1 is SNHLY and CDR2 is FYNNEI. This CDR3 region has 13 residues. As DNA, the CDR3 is TGTGCCAGCCAGGGACAGCACTCCTACGAGCAGTACTTC. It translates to CASQGQHSYEQYF. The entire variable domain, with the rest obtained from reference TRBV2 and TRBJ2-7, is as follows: EPEVTQTPSHQVTQMGQEVILRCVPISNHLYFYWYRQILGQKVEFLVSFYNNEISEKSEIFDDQFSVERPDGSNFTLKIRSTKLEDSAMYFCASQGQHSYEQYFGPGTRLTVT.

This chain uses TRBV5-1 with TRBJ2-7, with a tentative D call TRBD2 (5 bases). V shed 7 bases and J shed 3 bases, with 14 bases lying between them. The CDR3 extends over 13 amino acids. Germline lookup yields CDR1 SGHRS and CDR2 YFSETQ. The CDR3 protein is CASALYGNYEQYF. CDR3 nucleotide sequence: TGCGCCAGCGCTCTCTACGGGAACTACGAGCAGTACTTC.

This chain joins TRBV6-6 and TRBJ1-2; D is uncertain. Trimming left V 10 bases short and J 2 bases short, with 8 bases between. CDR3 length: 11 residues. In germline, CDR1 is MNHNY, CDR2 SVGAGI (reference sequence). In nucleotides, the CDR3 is TGTGCCATTGGGCCCAACTATGGCTACACCTTC. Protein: CAIGPNYGYTF.

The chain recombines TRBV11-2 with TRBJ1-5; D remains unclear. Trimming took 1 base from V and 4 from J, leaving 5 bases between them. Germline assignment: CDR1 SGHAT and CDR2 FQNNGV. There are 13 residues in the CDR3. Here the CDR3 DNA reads TGTGCCAGCAGCTTAGGAGTAAATCAGCCCCAGCATTTT. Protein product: CASSLGVNQPQHF.

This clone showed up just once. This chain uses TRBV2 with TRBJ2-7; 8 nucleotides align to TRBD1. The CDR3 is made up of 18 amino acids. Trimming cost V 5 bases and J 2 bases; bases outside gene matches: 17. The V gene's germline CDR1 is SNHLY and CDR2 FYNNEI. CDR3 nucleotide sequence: TGTGCCAGCAGTCCTGGACAGGGAACACCCTTAAGAACCTACGAGCAGTACTTC. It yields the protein CASSPGQGTPLRTYEQYF.

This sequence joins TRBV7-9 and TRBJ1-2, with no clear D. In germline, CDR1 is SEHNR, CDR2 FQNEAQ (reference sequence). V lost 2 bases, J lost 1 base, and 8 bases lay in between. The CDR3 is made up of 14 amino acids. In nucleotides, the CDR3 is TGTGCCAGCAGCTTAATTCAGGATAACTATGGCTACACCTTC. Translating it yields CASSLIQDNYGYTF.

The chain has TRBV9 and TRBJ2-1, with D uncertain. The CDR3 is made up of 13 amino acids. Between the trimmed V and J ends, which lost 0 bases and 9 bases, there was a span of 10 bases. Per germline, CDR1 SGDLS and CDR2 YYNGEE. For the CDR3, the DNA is TGTGCCAGCAGCGTAGGATATCGGGTTGAGCAGTTCTTC. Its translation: CASSVGYRVEQFF.

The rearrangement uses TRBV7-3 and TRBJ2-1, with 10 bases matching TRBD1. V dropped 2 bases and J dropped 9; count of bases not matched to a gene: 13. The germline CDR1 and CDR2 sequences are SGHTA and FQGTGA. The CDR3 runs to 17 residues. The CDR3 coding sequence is TGTGCCAGCAGCTTACCGGGCGGGACAGGGGAACCCTCTGAGCAGTTCTTC. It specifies CASSLPGGTGEPSEQFF.

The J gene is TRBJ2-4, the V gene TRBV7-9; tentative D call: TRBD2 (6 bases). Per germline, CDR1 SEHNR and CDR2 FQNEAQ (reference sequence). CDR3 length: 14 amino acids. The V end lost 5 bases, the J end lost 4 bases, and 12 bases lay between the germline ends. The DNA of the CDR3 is TGTGCCAGCAGCCCAGGGACTGAAAAAAACATTCAGTACTTC. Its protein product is CASSPGTEKNIQYF.

CDR3 sequence: CASSLEGLGTDTQYF. The CDR3 DNA reads TGTGCCAGCAGTTTGGAGGGATTGGGGACAGATACGCAGTATTTT. The V gene is TRBV6-5, the J gene TRBJ2-3; a possible D gene is TRBD2 (6 bases). Trimming took off 4 bases at V and 3 bases at J, with 14 bases between the two ends. The CDR3 sequence is 15 residues long. From germline, CDR1 is MNHEY and CDR2 SVGAGI.

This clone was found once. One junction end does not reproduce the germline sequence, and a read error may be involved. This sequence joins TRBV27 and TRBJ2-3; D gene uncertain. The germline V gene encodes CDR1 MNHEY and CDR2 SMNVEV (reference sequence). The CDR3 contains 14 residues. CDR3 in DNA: TGTGCCAGCGGTTTTAGTCCGTTCCCAGATACGCAGTATTTT. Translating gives CASGFSPFPDTQYF.

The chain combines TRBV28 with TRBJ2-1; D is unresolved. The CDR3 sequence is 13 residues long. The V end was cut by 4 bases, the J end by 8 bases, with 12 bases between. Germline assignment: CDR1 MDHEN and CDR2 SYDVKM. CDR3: CASSSTGSHEQFF. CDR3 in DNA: TGTGCCAGCAGTTCCACCGGGTCGCATGAGCAGTTCTTC.